The present entry profiles one T cell receptor beta chain with its context. Its antigen is not known. In TCRdb, the RT-PCR reads were re-called with MiXCR into one record per CDR3 protein. Seen here are 860,000 or so distinct CDR3 sequences, over 20% observed once, and the top ten hold roughly 10%. The sample is drawn from a study of response to subunit inactivated influenza vaccine. Study-wide findings and caveats: Each seasonal influenza vaccination, the authors suggested, recruits few new T cells.

This CDR3 region has 14 residues. CDR1 and CDR2 from the germline V gene are MNHEY and SVGEGT. Trimming took 8 bases from V and 6 from J; bases not matched to a gene: 9. The TCR originated in a man between 45 and 60 years old who received an inactivated influenza vaccine. V gene TRBV6-2 or TRBV6-3 combines with J gene TRBJ2-1; 8 bases agree with TRBD1. Sequences were derived from PBMCs from blood, sampled roughly 5 days after vaccination. The CDR3 DNA follows: TGTGCCAGCTCGAAGACCGGGACAGGCAATGAGCAGTTCTTC. This encodes CASSKTGTGNEQFF.